These 8 T cell receptor beta chains were all obtained from the same sample, sequenced in a study of T-cell memory formation after mild COVID-19. In TCRdb, the 5' RACE reads were re-called with MiXCR into one record per CDR3 protein. The repertoire holds some 300,000 distinct CDR3 sequences, with more than 20% as singletons. The sequencing input was PBMCs or a T cell subset sorted from them (not recorded which). The receptors here all came from a young man who had mild COVID-19 (a few samples of this study predate the infection). Cell type and time point are not known.

The chain employs TRBV6-4 and TRBJ1-6; possible D gene TRBD1, 6 bases. Trimming shortened V by 3 bases and J by 1 base, and 7 bases separated the two germline ends. CDR1 and CDR2 (germline): MRHNA, SNTAGT. The CDR3 is 15 amino acids. CDR3 amino acids: CASSETGSYNSPLHF. In DNA form, the CDR3 reads TGTGCCAGCAGTGAGACAGGTTCCTATAATTCACCCCTCCACTTT.

The rearrangement links TRBV20-1 to TRBJ1-3; no clear D gene. Looked up from germline, CDR1 is DFQATT and CDR2 is SNEGSKA (reference sequence). V shed 3 bases and J shed 4 bases, with 13 bases lying between them. The CDR3 is 14 amino acids. The CDR3 protein is CSASSTYSGNTIYF. CDR3 nucleotides: TGCAGTGCTAGTAGCACATACTCCGGAAACACCATATATTTT.

The gene calls are TRBV12-3 or TRBV12-4 and TRBJ2-7; no reliable D call. V lost 1 base and J 7 bases, leaving 8 bases between the germline ends. The CDR3 is 12 amino acids. The CDR3 protein is CASSLVIGEQYF. Written as DNA, the CDR3 is TGTGCCAGCAGTTTAGTTATCGGGGAGCAGTACTTC.

The chain carries TRBV4-2 and TRBJ2-3; tentative D call: TRBD2 (6 bases). The germline V gene encodes CDR1 LGHNA and CDR2 YNFKEQ. With 4 bases removed from V and 0 bases from J, the gap between germline ends came to 17 bases. This CDR3 spans 17 amino acids. The CDR3 spells CASSRSDLAESTDTQYF. The CDR3 DNA is TGTGCCAGCAGCCGCTCCGACTTAGCGGAAAGCACAGATACGCAGTATTTT.

V and J are TRBV9 and TRBJ2-3; D may be TRBD1 or TRBD2 (5 bases each). This CDR3 contains 16 residues. Per germline, CDR1 SGDLS and CDR2 YYNGEE. V lost 0 bases and J 4 bases, leaving 15 bases between the germline ends. CDR3 sequence (DNA): TGTGCCAGCAGCGTAGCTCCGGGGCCCGCCGCAGATACGCAGTATTTT. Protein product: CASSVAPGPAADTQYF.

This clonotype was detected only a few times. The chain links TRBV24-1 to TRBJ2-2; D is unresolved. This CDR3 is 13 amino acids long. The V gene lost 5 bases and the J gene lost 6 bases, with 9 bases spanning the gap. In germline, CDR1 is KGHDR, CDR2 SFDVKD. CDR3 bases: TGTGCCACCAGTGTCGAGCGTTCCGGGGAGCTGTTTTTT. Translation gives CATSVERSGELFF.

The chain is built from TRBV7-2 and TRBJ2-1; 14 bases fit TRBD2. This CDR3 has 17 amino acids. Losses at the gene ends were 7 bases for V and 7 bases for J; bases not matched to a gene: 12. Germline loops: CDR1 SGHTA, CDR2 FQGNSA. CDR3 sequence reads: CASTPGLAGGRGNEQFF. The CDR3 DNA is TGTGCCAGCACCCCAGGACTAGCGGGGGGCAGGGGGAATGAGCAGTTCTTC.

Concerning this clonotype: The junction departs from germline at one end; a sequencing error may be responsible. The CDR3 loop is CASIQEELWTQYF. DNA for the CDR3: TGTGCCAGCATCCAAGAGGAGCTTTGGACGCAGTATTTT. The chain combines TRBV4-2 with TRBJ2-3; no reliable D call. CDR3 size: 13 residues. CDR1 and CDR2 from the germline V gene are LGHNA and YNFKEQ.